Listed below are T cell receptor beta chains from one sample, sequenced in a study of beta chain features in type 1 diabetes. The method was immunoSEQ multiplex PCR; TCRdb's version includes in-frame clones alone and lacks a portion of them. The sample gives 150,000 to 180,000 clones, around 10% of which show up once; around 2.1% is in the top ten. Sequenced: central memory CD4+ T cells from blood. Receptors were obtained from a man aged 18 to 30 in good health. The CDR3 runs from the conserved cysteine through the conserved F or W. A D gene is named only where the DNA matches it firmly. Size tells how often a clone was seen (once, few, many) or the class of an expanded clone, and some rows leave it out.

v_call	cdr3_length	d_call	j_call	clone_size	cdr3_aa	cdr3_nt
TRBV15	14	-	TRBJ1-1	-	CATSRDWGNTEAFF	TGTGCCACCAGCAGAGATTGGGGAAACACTGAAGCTTTCTTT
TRBV7-6	15	-	TRBJ1-3	many	CASTDQGLSGNTIYF	TGTGCCAGCACCGATCAGGGGCTCTCTGGAAACACCATATATTTT
TRBV18	15	-	TRBJ1-2	-	CASSPPGRANYGYTF	TGTGCCAGCTCACCACCGGGGAGAGCTAACTATGGCTACACCTTC
TRBV5-1	14	-	TRBJ2-7	-	CASRSQASSYEQYF	TGCGCCAGCAGGAGTCAGGCGAGCTCCTACGAGCAGTACTTC
TRBV28	14	TRBD1	TRBJ1-1	once	CASSLWRDRAEAFF	TGTGCCAGCAGTTTATGGCGGGACAGGGCAGAAGCTTTCTTT
TRBV25-1	12	-	TRBJ2-2	-	CASRRDPGELFF	TGTGCCAGCAGACGGGACCCCGGGGAGCTGTTTTTT
TRBV7-9	12	-	TRBJ2-7	-	CASSHERVSQYF	TGTGCCAGCAGCCACGAGAGGGTCTCGCAGTACTTC
TRBV27	15	-	TRBJ1-4	-	CASSTNEKRNEKLFF	TGTGCCAGCAGTACCAACGAGAAACGTAATGAAAAACTGTTTTTT
TRBV7-3	16	-	TRBJ1-6	few	CASSLGLSRYNSPLHF	TGTGCCAGCAGCTTGGGGTTAAGCCGCTATAATTCACCCCTCCACTTT
TRBV9	15	TRBD2	TRBJ2-1	once	CASSVALAGDSEQFF	TGTGCCAGCAGCGTAGCCCTAGCGGGAGATAGTGAGCAGTTCTTC
TRBV19	14	-	TRBJ2-5	-	CASSTNRERETQYF	TGTGCCAGTAGTACCAACAGGGAACGCGAGACCCAGTACTTC
TRBV7-2	11	-	TRBJ2-5	-	CASSFRGAQYF	TGTGCCAGCAGCTTCAGGGGAGCCCAGTACTTC
TRBV14	14	-	TRBJ1-5	few	CAISQGGSGQPQHF	TGTGCCATCAGCCAAGGAGGGAGCGGTCAGCCCCAGCATTTT
TRBV15	16	TRBD2	TRBJ2-3	few	CATSRDRGRGTDTQYF	TGTGCCACCAGCAGAGACCGGGGGAGGGGCACAGATACGCAGTATTTT
TRBV28	14	-	TRBJ1-2	few	CASKGGVANYGYTF	TGTGCCAGCAAGGGAGGAGTAGCTAACTATGGCTACACCTTC
TRBV5-1	17	-	TRBJ2-3	few	CASSSRGFLGATDTQYF	TGCGCCAGCAGCTCCCGGGGCTTCCTTGGGGCCACAGATACGCAGTATTTT
TRBV18	14	-	TRBJ2-2	few	CASSPRQGTGELFF	TGTGCCAGCTCACCAAGGCAGGGAACCGGGGAGCTGTTTTTT
TRBV29-1	13	TRBD1	TRBJ1-2	few	CSVTGANWGGYTF	TGCAGCGTTACAGGGGCTAACTGGGGGGGCTACACCTTC
TRBV6-6	11	-	TRBJ2-4	-	CASSPLDIQYF	TGTGCCAGCAGCCCCCTGGACATTCAGTACTTC
TRBV10-3	12	-	TRBJ1-1	few	CAIRGMNTEAFF	TGTGCCATTAGAGGGATGAACACTGAAGCTTTCTTT
TRBV29-1	10	-	TRBJ2-7	-	CSVGLYEQYF	TGCAGCGTTGGCCTCTACGAGCAGTACTTC
TRBV13	14	-	TRBJ2-3	few	CASSLSGVGDTQYF	TGTGCCAGCAGCTTATCCGGGGTGGGAGATACGCAGTATTTT
TRBV5-4	14	-	TRBJ2-2	few	CASSYWISPGELFF	TGTGCCAGCAGCTACTGGATCTCACCGGGGGAGCTGTTTTTT
TRBV28	12	-	TRBJ1-5	few	CASSLKHQPQHF	TGTGCCAGCAGTTTAAAGCATCAGCCCCAGCATTTT
TRBV4-2	17	TRBD2	TRBJ2-4	many	CASSQDPGGADKNIQYF	TGTGCCAGCAGCCAAGATCCCGGGGGGGCTGACAAAAACATTCAGTACTTC